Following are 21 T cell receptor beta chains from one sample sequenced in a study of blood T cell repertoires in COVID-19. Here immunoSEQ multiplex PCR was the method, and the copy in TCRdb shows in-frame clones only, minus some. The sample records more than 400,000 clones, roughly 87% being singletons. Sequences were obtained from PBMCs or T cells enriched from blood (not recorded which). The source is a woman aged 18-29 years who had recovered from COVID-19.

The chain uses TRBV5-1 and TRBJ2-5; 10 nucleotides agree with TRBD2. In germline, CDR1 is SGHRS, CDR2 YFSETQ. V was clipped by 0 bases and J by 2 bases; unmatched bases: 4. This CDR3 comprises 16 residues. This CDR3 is CASSLGTSGEQETQYF. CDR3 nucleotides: TGCGCCAGCAGCTTGGGGACTAGCGGAGAGCAAGAGACCCAGTACTTC.

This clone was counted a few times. CDR3 in amino acids: CAWSKGLPGAFF. The CDR3, as DNA: TGTGCCTGGAGTAAGGGGCTGCCTGGAGCTTTCTTT. The J gene is TRBJ1-1, the V gene TRBV30; maybe TRBD1 (5 bases). CDR1 and CDR2 (germline): GTSNPN, SVGIG (reference sequence). The V end lost 2 bases, the J end lost 10 bases, and 14 bases lay between the germline ends. CDR3 length: 12 amino acids.

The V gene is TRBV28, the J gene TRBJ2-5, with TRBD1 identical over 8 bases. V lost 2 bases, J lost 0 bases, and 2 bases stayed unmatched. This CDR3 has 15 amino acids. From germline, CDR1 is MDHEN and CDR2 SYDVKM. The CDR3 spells CASSLRDRYQETQYF. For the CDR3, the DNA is TGTGCCAGCAGTTTACGGGACAGGTACCAAGAGACCCAGTACTTC.

The CDR3 region is CASSRGGTDYEQYF. The CDR3, as DNA: TGTGCCAGTAGTCGAGGAGGCACCGACTACGAGCAGTACTTC. This chain joins TRBV19 and TRBJ2-7; D is perhaps TRBD2 (5 bases). CDR1 is LNHDA, CDR2 SQIVND, per germline (reference sequence). The CDR3 sequence is 14 residues long. V shed 5 bases and J shed 3 bases, with 14 bases lying between them.

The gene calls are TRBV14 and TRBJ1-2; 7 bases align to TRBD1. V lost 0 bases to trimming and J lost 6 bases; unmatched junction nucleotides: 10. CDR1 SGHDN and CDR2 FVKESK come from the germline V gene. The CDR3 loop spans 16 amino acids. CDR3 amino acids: CASSQDPKGQQDGYTF. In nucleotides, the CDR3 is TGTGCCAGCAGCCAAGATCCCAAGGGACAGCAAGATGGCTACACCTTC.

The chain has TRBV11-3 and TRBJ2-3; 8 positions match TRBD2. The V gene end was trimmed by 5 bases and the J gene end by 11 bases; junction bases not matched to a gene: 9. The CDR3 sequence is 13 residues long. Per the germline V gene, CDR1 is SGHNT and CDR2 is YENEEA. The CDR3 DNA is TGTGCCAGCAGCCCGCGGGGCGGGGGGCTGCAGTATTTT. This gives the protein CASSPRGGGLQYF.

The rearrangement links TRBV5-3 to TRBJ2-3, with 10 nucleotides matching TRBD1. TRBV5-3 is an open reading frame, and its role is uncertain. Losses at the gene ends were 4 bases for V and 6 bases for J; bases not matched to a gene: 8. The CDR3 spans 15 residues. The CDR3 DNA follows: TGTGCCAGAAGCCGTCCGGGACAGGGGCCGGATACGCAGTATTTT. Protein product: CARSRPGQGPDTQYF.

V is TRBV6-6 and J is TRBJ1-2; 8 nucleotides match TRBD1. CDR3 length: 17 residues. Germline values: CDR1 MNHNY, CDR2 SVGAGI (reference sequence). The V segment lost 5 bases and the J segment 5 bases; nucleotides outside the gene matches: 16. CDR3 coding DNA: TGTGCCAGCAGTCTGGACAGGGATTTATCGACGGCTTATGGCTACACCTTC. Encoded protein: CASSLDRDLSTAYGYTF.

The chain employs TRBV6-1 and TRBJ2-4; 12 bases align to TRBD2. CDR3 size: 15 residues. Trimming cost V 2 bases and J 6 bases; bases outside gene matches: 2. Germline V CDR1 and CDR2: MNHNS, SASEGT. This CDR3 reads CASSELAGGPNIQYF. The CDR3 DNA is TGTGCCAGCAGTGAACTAGCGGGGGGGCCAAACATTCAGTACTTC.

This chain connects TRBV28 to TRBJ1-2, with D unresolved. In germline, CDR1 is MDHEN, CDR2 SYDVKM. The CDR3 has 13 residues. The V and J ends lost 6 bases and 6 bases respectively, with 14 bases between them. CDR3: CASSGGVYDGYTF. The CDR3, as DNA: TGTGCCAGCAGCGGAGGAGTCTACGATGGCTACACCTTC.

The CDR3 DNA reads as TGTGCCAGCAGTCCGGGACTCCTGCTAATCCACGAGCAGTACTTC. Its protein product is CASSPGLLLIHEQYF. The chain uses TRBV6-5 and TRBJ2-7; maybe TRBD2 (6 bases). The ends were cut back, 5 bases at V and 5 bases at J, with 19 bases in the middle. The CDR3 has 15 amino acids. The V gene's germline CDR1 is MNHEY and CDR2 SVGAGI.

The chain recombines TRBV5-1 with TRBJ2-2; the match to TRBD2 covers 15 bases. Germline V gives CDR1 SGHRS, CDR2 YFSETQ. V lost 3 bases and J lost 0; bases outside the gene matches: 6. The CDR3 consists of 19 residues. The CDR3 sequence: CASSSLGLAGGANTGELFF. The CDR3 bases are TGCGCCAGCAGCTCCCTGGGACTAGCGGGGGGCGCGAACACCGGGGAGCTGTTTTTT.

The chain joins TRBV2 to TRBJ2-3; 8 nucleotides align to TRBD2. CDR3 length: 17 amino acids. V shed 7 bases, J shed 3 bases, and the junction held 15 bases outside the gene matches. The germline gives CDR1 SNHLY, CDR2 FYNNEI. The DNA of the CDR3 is TGTGCCAGCAACCTCGATACTAGCTCGGGAGGGACAGATACGCAGTATTTT. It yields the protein CASNLDTSSGGTDTQYF.

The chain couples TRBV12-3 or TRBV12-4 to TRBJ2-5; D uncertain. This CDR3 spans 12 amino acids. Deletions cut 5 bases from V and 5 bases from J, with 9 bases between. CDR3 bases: TGTGCCAGCAGTGCGTACCGGGAGACCCAGTACTTC. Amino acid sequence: CASSAYRETQYF.

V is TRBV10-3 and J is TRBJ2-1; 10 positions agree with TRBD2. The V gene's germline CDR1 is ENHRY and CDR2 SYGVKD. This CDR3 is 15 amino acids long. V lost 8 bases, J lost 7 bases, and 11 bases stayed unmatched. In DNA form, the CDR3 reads TGTGCCATCGGCCGACTAGCGGGCGGGAGGAATGAGCAGTTCTTC. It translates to CAIGRLAGGRNEQFF.

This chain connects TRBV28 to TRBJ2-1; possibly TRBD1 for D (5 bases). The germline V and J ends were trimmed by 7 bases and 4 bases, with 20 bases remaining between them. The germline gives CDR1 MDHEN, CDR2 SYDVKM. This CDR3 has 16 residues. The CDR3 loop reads CASKGSGKKAYNEQFF. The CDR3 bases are TGTGCCAGCAAAGGTTCAGGGAAGAAGGCGTACAATGAGCAGTTCTTC. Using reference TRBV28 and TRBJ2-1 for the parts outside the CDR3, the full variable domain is DVKVTQSSRYLVKRTGEKVFLECVQDMDHENMFWYRQDPGLGLRLIYFSYDVKMKEKGDIPEGYSVSREKKERFSLILESASTNQTSMYLCASKGSGKKAYNEQFFGPGTRLTVL.

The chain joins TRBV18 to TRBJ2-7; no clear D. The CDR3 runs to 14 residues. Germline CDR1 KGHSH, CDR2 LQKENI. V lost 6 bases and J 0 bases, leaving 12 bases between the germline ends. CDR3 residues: CASSGERSSYEQYF. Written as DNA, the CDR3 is TGTGCCAGCTCCGGTGAGAGAAGCTCCTACGAGCAGTACTTC.

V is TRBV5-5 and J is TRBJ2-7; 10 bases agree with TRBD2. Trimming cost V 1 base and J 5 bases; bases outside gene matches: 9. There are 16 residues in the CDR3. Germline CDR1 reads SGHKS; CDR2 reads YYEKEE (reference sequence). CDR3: CASSLFVSGGAHEQYF. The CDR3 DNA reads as TGTGCCAGCAGCTTGTTTGTGAGCGGGGGGGCCCACGAGCAGTACTTC.

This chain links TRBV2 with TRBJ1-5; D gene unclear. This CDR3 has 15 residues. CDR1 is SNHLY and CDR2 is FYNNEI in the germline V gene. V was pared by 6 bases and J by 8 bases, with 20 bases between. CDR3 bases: TGTGCCAGCAGCCTTGAGGATCCCCAAATCGAGCCCCAGCATTTT. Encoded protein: CASSLEDPQIEPQHF.

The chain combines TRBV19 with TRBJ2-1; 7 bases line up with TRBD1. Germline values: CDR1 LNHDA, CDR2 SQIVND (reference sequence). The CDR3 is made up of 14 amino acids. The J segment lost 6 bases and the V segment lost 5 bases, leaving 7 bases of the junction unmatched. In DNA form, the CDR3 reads TGTGCCAGTAGTTTGACAGGGCAAGTCAATGAGCAGTTCTTC. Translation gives CASSLTGQVNEQFF.

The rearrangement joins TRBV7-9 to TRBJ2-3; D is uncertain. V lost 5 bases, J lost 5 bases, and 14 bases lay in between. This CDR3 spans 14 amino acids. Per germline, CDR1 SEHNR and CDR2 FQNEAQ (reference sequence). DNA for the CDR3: TGTGCCAGCAGCCCTAGAGTGTCTGGAGATACGCAGTATTTT. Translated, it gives CASSPRVSGDTQYF.